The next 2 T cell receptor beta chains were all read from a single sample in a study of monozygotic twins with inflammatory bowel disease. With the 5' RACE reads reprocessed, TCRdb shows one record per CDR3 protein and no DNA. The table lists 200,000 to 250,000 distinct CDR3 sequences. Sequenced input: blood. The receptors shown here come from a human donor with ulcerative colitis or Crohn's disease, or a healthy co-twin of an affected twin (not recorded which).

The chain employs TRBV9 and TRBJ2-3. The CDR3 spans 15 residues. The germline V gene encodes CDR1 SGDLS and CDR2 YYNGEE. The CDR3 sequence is CASSLRMGGADTQYF.

The CDR3 loop reads CASSLMALAGDNEQFF. The chain employs TRBV5-1 and TRBJ2-1; checking the TCRdb D call of TRBD2 is not possible without DNA. The CDR3 loop spans 16 amino acids. Germline V gives CDR1 SGHRS, CDR2 YFSETQ.